This paragraph reports one TCR beta chain. The antigen is unknown. The data stem from a study of shared clonotypes between healthy human individuals. Study conclusions and caveats: Incompleteness in sorted-subset sequencing, despite large depth, was shown by rarefaction. Clonotypes that were shared across a few donors made up about 4.5% of naive CD4 clonotypes. Larger richness was generally estimated for naive than memory subsets.

The V and J ends lost 7 bases and 0 bases, in that order; junction bases with no gene match: 8. Per germline, CDR1 SNHLY and CDR2 FYNNEI. The CDR3 consists of 17 residues. Sequencing was at deep level. Profiling relied on immunoSEQ multiplex PCR, and the TCRdb table lists in-frame clones only, not all of them. The profile shows more than 1,200,000 clones, approximately 98.5% of them singletons. This sequence was found in a young man in good health. The chain uses TRBV2 and TRBJ2-3, with 12 bases that match TRBD2. The sample consisted of naive CD4+ T cells sorted from blood. Documented subset: CD45RA+ positively selected. The CDR3, as DNA: TGTGCCAGCATGTCTAGCGGGAGGGTTGCTAGCACAGATACGCAGTATTTT. This encodes CASMSSGRVASTDTQYF.